These T cell receptor beta chains were read from a single sample in a study of vaccination and CD4 T cells after COVID-19. Each CDR3 protein is one row after TCRdb ran MiXCR on the PCR reads. The sample contains about 17,000 distinct CDR3 sequences, approximately 59% of which appear only once. Their antigens remain unidentified. The sequencing used CD4+ T cells from blood, cultured in vitro, collected after SARS-CoV-2 vaccination. These TCRs come from a human donor who had recovered from COVID-19. The CDR3 runs from the conserved cysteine through the conserved F or W. D genes are given only for firm matches. Only some rows state a clone size, as once, few, many or a class for expanded clones.

TRBV6-2/TRBV6-3	.	TRBJ2-5	TRBD2	CASRLAGGIETQYF	TGTGCCAGCAGGTTAGCGGGAGGGATAGAGACCCAGTACTTC
TRBV12-3/TRBV12-4	.	TRBJ1-2	.	CASGAGYAGYTF	TGTGCCAGCGGCGCAGGGTACGCTGGCTACACCTTC
TRBV2	few	TRBJ2-7	TRBD1	CASSRTGGNYEQYF	TGTGCCAGCAGTAGGACAGGGGGCAACTACGAGCAGTACTTC
TRBV20-1	few	TRBJ2-5	TRBD2	CSASEVAGGFETQYF	TGCAGTGCTAGTGAGGTAGCGGGGGGGTTTGAGACCCAGTACTTC
TRBV20-1	.	TRBJ2-3	.	CSAREAARSSTDTQYF	TGCAGTGCTAGAGAAGCAGCGCGTTCTAGCACAGATACGCAGTATTTT
TRBV20-1	.	TRBJ2-3	.	CSAMVTDTQYF	TGCAGTGCTATGGTCACAGATACGCAGTATTTT
TRBV20-1	.	TRBJ2-1	TRBD2	CSARVLAGVPEQFF	TGCAGTGCTAGAGTGCTAGCGGGAGTTCCTGAGCAGTTCTTC
TRBV27	.	TRBJ2-2	.	CASSLKGSNTGELFF	TGTGCCAGCAGTTTAAAGGGATCGAACACCGGGGAGCTGTTTTTT
TRBV4-1	.	TRBJ1-4	.	CASSQSVGRQGRISNEKLFF	TGCGCCAGCAGCCAATCGGTTGGGAGGCAGGGACGAATATCTAATGAAAAACTGTTTTTT
TRBV20-1	.	TRBJ1-2	TRBD1	CSARNDRGDGYTF	TGCAGTGCTAGAAATGACAGGGGGGATGGCTACACCTTC
TRBV27	few	TRBJ1-1	.	CASSFQPPRDTEAFF	TGTGCCAGCAGTTTCCAACCCCCGCGGGACACTGAAGCTTTCTTT
TRBV12-2	.	TRBJ2-3	.	CGSDTQYF	TGTGGGTCGGATACGCAGTATTTT
TRBV20-1	.	TRBJ2-3	.	CSARDGTSTDTQYF	TGCAGTGCTAGAGATGGAACAAGCACAGATACGCAGTATTTT
TRBV30	few	TRBJ1-5	.	CAWSIEDNQPQHF	TGTGCCTGGAGTATAGAGGACAATCAGCCCCAGCATTTT
TRBV27	.	TRBJ2-1	.	CASSTIPGGVEQFF	TGTGCCAGCAGTACCATACCGGGTGGAGTAGAGCAGTTCTTC
TRBV27	once	TRBJ2-7	.	CASSPTGTRNYEQYF	TGTGCCAGCAGTCCCACCGGGACAAGAAACTACGAGCAGTACTTC
TRBV10-3	.	TRBJ1-6	TRBD1	CAIRSWTGDSPLHF	TGTGCCATCAGAAGTTGGACAGGGGATTCACCCCTCCACTTT
TRBV2	few	TRBJ1-2	.	CASSDPRVYGYTF	TGTGCCAGCAGTGACCCGAGGGTCTATGGCTACACCTTC
TRBV5-4	once	TRBJ2-7	.	CASSLGLGEQYF	TGTGCCAGCAGCTTGGGGCTGGGGGAGCAGTACTTC
TRBV23-1	.	TRBJ1-2	.	CASSPSGRCGYTF	TGCGCCAGCAGTCCATCCGGTAGATGTGGCTACACCTTC
TRBV20-1	.	TRBJ1-5	TRBD1	CSASQGAEQPQHF	TGCAGTGCTAGCCAGGGGGCGGAACAGCCCCAGCATTTT
TRBV7-3	.	TRBJ2-2	.	CASSPNLRDPRLTELFF	TGTGCCAGCAGCCCAAACCTCCGGGACCCCAGGTTGACGGAGCTGTTTTTT
TRBV7-2	.	TRBJ1-5	.	CASSPGLLLEGNQPQHF	TGTGCCAGCAGCCCGGGGCTGCTACTGGAGGGCAATCAGCCCCAGCATTTT
TRBV4-3	.	TRBJ1-1	.	CASSQVTGTEAFF	TGCGCCAGCAGCCAAGTTACGGGGACTGAAGCTTTCTTT